This T cell receptor beta chain stems from a study of human T cells and chemical hapten exposure. Time point given: patch test 3, about 24 weeks after DPC sensitization. Treatment: therapeutic diphenylcyclopropenone sensitization with weekly scalp DPC. Findings and limits, study-wide: Among TCRs, those above 1 in 1000 frequency were unaffected by DPC sensitization.

At least ten counts were recorded for this clonotype. Its antigen is undetermined. TCRdb fed the RACE reads into MiXCR, producing one record per CDR3 protein. The data hold tens of thousands of distinct CDR3 sequences, with 10% to 13% observed a single time. The CDR3 contains 14 residues. Germline V gives CDR1 DFQATT, CDR2 SNEGSKA (reference sequence). Trimming shortened V by 0 bases and J by 11 bases, and 14 bases separated the two germline ends. Specimen: whole blood, collected in connection with sensitization to the hapten diphenylcyclopropenone (DPC). The rearrangement uses TRBV20-1 and TRBJ1-6, with D possibly TRBD1 on 6 matching bases. This receptor was obtained from a woman between 50 and 59 years old with alopecia areata. Some clones in this sample may be carry-over from other donors' samples. In DNA, the CDR3 is TGCAGTGCTAGAGAGAACAGGGCAAGGGCACCCCTCCACTTT. It codes for CSARENRARAPLHF.